The rows below give T cell receptor beta chains drawn from one sample of a study of blood T cell repertoires in COVID-19. Sequencing used immunoSEQ multiplex PCR; TCRdb keeps in-frame clones, though not all of them. The sample lists over 200,000 clones; over 85% were seen once. Input material: PBMCs or T cells enriched from blood (not recorded which). Receptors were obtained from a woman aged 30 to 39 with acute COVID-19. The CDR3 runs from the conserved cysteine through the conserved F or W. D genes are given only for firm matches. Clone sizes are given selectively: once, few, many, or a class where the clone is expanded.

>once|TRBV6-2/TRBV6-3|TRBD1|TRBJ1-2
CASSYPPGQFDYGYTF
TGTGCCAGCAGTTATCCACCGGGACAGTTCGACTATGGCTACACCTTC
>-|TRBV7-2|-|TRBJ1-2
CASSSTGRGGYTF
TGTGCCAGCAGCTCGACAGGTCGCGGTGGCTACACCTTC
>-|TRBV13|-|TRBJ1-5
CASSFGAQGRNQPQHF
TGTGCCAGCAGCTTCGGGGCACAGGGCCGCAATCAGCCCCAGCATTTT
>many|TRBV7-2|-|TRBJ2-1
CASSLVQAREQFF
TGTGCCAGCAGCTTAGTCCAGGCGCGCGAGCAGTTCTTC
>-|TRBV6-2/TRBV6-3|TRBD1|TRBJ1-2
CASSLDRVGGYTF
TGTGCCAGCAGCCTCGACAGGGTTGGAGGCTACACCTTC
>-|TRBV7-3|TRBD1|TRBJ1-2
CASSPGGQENYGYTF
TGTGCCAGCAGCCCCGGGGGACAGGAGAACTATGGCTACACCTTC
>-|TRBV18|TRBD1|TRBJ1-2
CASSPRQGADGYTF
TGTGCCAGCTCACCTAGACAGGGGGCTGATGGCTACACCTTC
>few|TRBV15|TRBD1|TRBJ1-5
CATSRDREAQPQHF
TGTGCCACCAGCAGGGACAGGGAGGCTCAGCCCCAGCATTTT
>-|TRBV6-5|TRBD1|TRBJ2-7
CASSSTGGPYEQYF
TGTGCCAGCAGTTCGACAGGGGGGCCATACGAGCAGTACTTC
>-|TRBV27|-|TRBJ2-3
CASSPGLTDTQYF
TGTGCCAGCAGCCCAGGACTCACAGATACGCAGTATTTT
>-|TRBV19|TRBD1|TRBJ2-1
CASSTDRGNEQFF
TGTGCCAGTAGTACGGACAGGGGGAATGAGCAGTTCTTC
>-|TRBV5-4|-|TRBJ1-1
CASTGEAEAFF
TGTGCCAGCACAGGGGAAGCTGAAGCTTTCTTT
>-|TRBV5-1|-|TRBJ1-2
CASSLYVAYGYTF
TGCGCCAGCAGCCTATATGTTGCCTATGGCTACACCTTC
>-|TRBV24-1|-|TRBJ2-6
CATSDSRKGAGANVLTF
TGTGCCACCAGTGATTCCCGAAAGGGGGCTGGGGCCAACGTCCTGACTTTC
>-|TRBV7-9|-|TRBJ2-7
CASSLDKNEQYF
TGTGCCAGCAGCTTAGACAAAAACGAGCAGTACTTC
>-|TRBV14|-|TRBJ1-3
CASSRTGRGAGNTIYF
TGTGCCAGCAGCCGTACCGGTCGGGGGGCTGGAAACACCATATATTTT
>-|TRBV4-1|TRBD2|TRBJ2-3
CASSQGRLAGGDTQYF
TGCGCCAGCAGCCAGGGGAGGCTAGCGGGGGGCGATACGCAGTATTTT
>-|TRBV6-5|-|TRBJ1-4
CASSYGVTNEKLFF
TGTGCCAGCAGTTACGGAGTGACTAATGAAAAACTGTTTTTT
>-|TRBV7-9|-|TRBJ1-3
CASSLSDAGASGNTIYF
TGTGCCAGCAGCTTAAGCGACGCGGGGGCTTCTGGAAACACCATATATTTT
>-|TRBV10-2|-|TRBJ1-5
CASSETTSNQPQHF
TGCGCCAGCAGTGAGACAACTAGCAATCAGCCCCAGCATTTT
>-|TRBV27|TRBD1|TRBJ1-1
CASSLRGRGVRSEAFF
TGTGCCAGCAGTCTGAGGGGGCGCGGGGTTCGTTCGGAAGCTTTCTTT
>-|TRBV10-3|TRBD1|TRBJ1-2
CAISESRTGGGWYGYTF
TGTGCCATCAGTGAGTCAAGGACAGGGGGAGGATGGTATGGCTACACCTTC
>-|TRBV29-1|-|TRBJ2-3
CSARTRSTDTQYF
TGCAGCGCCAGGACACGTAGCACAGATACGCAGTATTTT
>-|TRBV4-3|-|TRBJ1-2
CASSQHPGQTTNYGYTF
TGCGCCAGCAGCCAACACCCGGGACAAACGACTAACTATGGCTACACCTTC
>-|TRBV7-7|TRBD1|TRBJ1-6
CASSPGTGYNSPLHF
TGTGCCAGCAGTCCCGGGACAGGGTATAATTCACCCCTCCACTTT
>-|TRBV19|TRBD1|TRBJ1-5
CASSTRDSLYQPQHF
TGTGCCAGTAGTACCCGGGACAGTCTCTATCAGCCCCAGCATTTT
>-|TRBV2|-|TRBJ2-5
CASSSTGTQETQYF
TGTGCCAGCAGTTCAACAGGGACCCAAGAGACCCAGTACTTC
>-|TRBV7-3|TRBD1|TRBJ2-5
CASSLDREGETQYF
TGTGCCAGCAGCTTGGACAGGGAAGGGGAGACCCAGTACTTC